Listed here are 11 T cell receptor beta chains from one sample, sequenced in a study of T cells in Graves' hyperthyroidism and ophthalmopathy. Amplified TCR beta CDR3 regions came from RNA transcripts. The TCR CDR3 first-round RT-PCR relied on the HTBI primer set. Each CDR3 protein gets one entry after TCRdb re-called the multiplex PCR reads with MiXCR. Among some 300,000 distinct CDR3 sequences listed, roughly a fifth were seen once. The specimen was blood. The receptors were sampled from a man aged 50-59 years with Graves' ophthalmopathy.

This chain connects TRBV6-1 to TRBJ1-3; D is unresolved. This CDR3 region has 12 residues. Between the trimmed V and J ends, which lost 7 bases and 5 bases, there was a span of 9 bases. Germline CDR1 reads MNHNS; CDR2 reads SASEGT. The CDR3 DNA reads as TGTGCCAGCACCTACCAGAGAAACACCATATATTTT. Residues: CASTYQRNTIYF.

In its sample, this clonotype was seen many times. This chain connects TRBV6-1 to TRBJ2-3; 9 nucleotides match TRBD2. The CDR3 totals 15 residues. CDR1 and CDR2 from the germline V gene are MNHNS and SASEGT. Trimming took 3 bases from V and 4 from J; bases not matched to a gene: 5. CDR3 sequence: CASSEEGLASDTQYF. In DNA, the CDR3 is TGTGCCAGCAGTGAGGAGGGACTAGCCTCAGATACGCAGTATTTT.

V is TRBV19 and J is TRBJ2-3; TRBD1 aligns across 9 bases. V lost 7 bases, J lost 4 bases, and 9 bases stayed unmatched. The CDR3 is 15 amino acids. Germline CDR1 and CDR2: LNHDA and SQIVND (reference sequence). The CDR3 coding sequence is TGTGCCAGTACAACCGGGACAGGGCACCCAGATACGCAGTATTTT. Its translation: CASTTGTGHPDTQYF.

Only a few counts were recorded for this clonotype. The V call is TRBV6-7, the J call TRBJ1-1; TRBD1 agrees at 7 bases. TRBV6-7 counts as an open reading frame of uncertain function. The V and J ends lost 8 bases and 2 bases, in that order; junction bases with no gene match: 14. The CDR3 spans 16 residues. This CDR3 is CASLNTGTEINTEAFF. DNA of the CDR3: TGTGCCAGCCTAAACACCGGGACAGAAATTAACACTGAAGCTTTCTTT.

This clonotype was counted many times. V gene TRBV18 combines with J gene TRBJ2-7; tentatively, D is TRBD2 (5 bases). Germline V gives CDR1 KGHSH, CDR2 LQKENI. V lost 3 bases and J 0 bases, leaving 12 bases between the germline ends. The CDR3 extends over 15 amino acids. In DNA, the CDR3 is TGTGCCAGCTCACCCCGGACTCCGAGCTCCTACGAGCAGTACTTC. Translation: CASSPRTPSSYEQYF.

The V gene is TRBV30, the J gene TRBJ2-2; weak D call: TRBD2 (5 bases). CDR3 size: 12 residues. The germline V and J ends were trimmed by 3 bases and 3 bases, with 5 bases remaining between them. Germline lookup yields CDR1 GTSNPN and CDR2 SVGIG (reference sequence). CDR3: CAWSGDTGELFF. The CDR3 region has the DNA TGTGCCTGGAGCGGGGACACCGGGGAGCTGTTTTTT.

This clonotype was detected ten times or more. The rearrangement joins TRBV5-1 to TRBJ1-5; D gene unclear. The CDR3 loop spans 16 amino acids. Germline assignment: CDR1 SGHRS and CDR2 YFSETQ. Trimming took 0 bases from V and 1 from J, leaving 11 bases between them. The CDR3 nucleotides read TGCGCCAGCAGCTTGGGAGAGGCGGCGAGCAATCAGCCCCAGCATTTT. It yields the protein CASSLGEAASNQPQHF.

This clonotype was observed a handful of times. This chain uses TRBV29-1 with TRBJ1-1; D unresolved. Per the germline V gene, CDR1 is SQVTM and CDR2 is ANQGSEA. This CDR3 region has 10 residues. Between the trimmed V and J ends, which lost 1 base and 8 bases, there was a span of 5 bases. The CDR3 sequence is CSVEVPEAFF. Here the CDR3 DNA reads TGCAGCGTTGAAGTCCCGGAAGCTTTCTTT.

This clonotype was found many times. V gene TRBV3-1 combines with J gene TRBJ2-7; 11 bases are a match to TRBD1. The CDR3 extends over 15 amino acids. The J segment lost 4 bases and the V segment lost 1 base, leaving 3 bases of the junction unmatched. Germline V lookup: CDR1 LGHDT, CDR2 YNNKEL (reference sequence). The CDR3 reads CASSQAGQGVYEQYF. The CDR3 coding sequence is TGTGCCAGCAGCCAAGCGGGACAGGGGGTTTACGAGCAGTACTTC.

The chain uses TRBV7-6 and TRBJ1-5, with D perhaps matching TRBD1 (5 bases). The CDR3 is 13 residues long. The ends were cut back, 3 bases at V and 5 bases at J, with 8 bases in the middle. Germline CDR1 reads SGHVS; CDR2 reads FNYEAQ. The CDR3 sequence is CASSLGTDQPQHF. DNA of the CDR3: TGTGCCAGCAGCTTGGGGACGGATCAGCCCCAGCATTTT.

This clonotype showed up many times. The chain employs TRBV5-1 and TRBJ1-6; 11 positions match TRBD1. V trimming: 0 bases; J trimming: 9 bases; junction bases outside the gene matches: 5. The CDR3 is 16 amino acids. Germline V gene data show CDR1 as SGHRS and CDR2 as YFSETQ. CDR3 coding DNA: TGCGCCAGCAGCTTGGCCGGACAGGGGGCCCGTTCACCCCTCCACTTT. Translating gives CASSLAGQGARSPLHF.